This record looks at one T cell receptor (beta chain) sequence and its context. The sample belongs to a study of control samples from healthy donors and cancer patients. Clones were read by immunoSEQ multiplex PCR, and TCRdb kept only the in-frame ones, dropping some. The data contain approximately 87,000 clones, 91% of them singletons. The sample consisted of blood. The sequence was obtained from a man over 45 in good health.

This CDR3 reads CASSFHTLEAFF. CDR3 DNA sequence: TGTGCCAGCAGTTTTCATACCCTTGAAGCTTTCTTT. The chain is built from TRBV12-3 or TRBV12-4 and TRBJ1-1; D gene ambiguous. V lost 3 bases and J lost 7, with 9 bases in between. CDR3 length: 12 amino acids.